This T cell receptor (beta chain) was identified in a study of CD8+ T cells in alopecia areata. The wider study: Dosing with tofacitinib proceeded for 6 to 18 months, followed by 6 months off drug.

The study, taken as a whole, reports: Expanded CD8+ clones among the top 100, and scalp clonality, were significantly decreased by tofacitinib. Normal scalp had lower clonality than lesional scalp, with alopecia totalis/universalis lesions showing this most strongly.

The sample's treatment: oral pan-JAK inhibitor, 5-10 mg twice daily. V lost 6 bases to trimming and J lost 6 bases; unmatched junction nucleotides: 11. The CDR3 runs to 14 residues. Germline V CDR1 and CDR2: SGDLS, YYNGEE. Details on this clone: What it binds is unknown.

Sequencing templates came from extracted RNA that was reverse transcribed into cDNA. Clones were sequenced by immunoSEQ multiplex PCR, and TCRdb holds only the in-frame ones, with some missing. The table records around 70,000 clones, 29% of them present only once. This receptor was taken from a human donor with alopecia areata. The sample in question was CD8+ T cells sorted from blood, obtained at week 4, from a patient treated with tofacitinib. The chain employs TRBV9 and TRBJ2-7, with 8 bases fitting TRBD2. DNA for the CDR3: TGTGCCAGCAATTCGGGGCTAGCGGGTGGCGAGCAGTACTTC. It codes for CASNSGLAGGEQYF. Looking up the rest from reference TRBV9 and TRBJ2-7 gives the full variable domain: DSGVTQTPKHLITATGQRVTLRCSPRSGDLSVYWYQQSLDQGLQFLIQYYNGEERAKGNILERFSAQQFPDLHSELNLSSLELGDSALYFCASNSGLAGGEQYFGPGTRLTVT.